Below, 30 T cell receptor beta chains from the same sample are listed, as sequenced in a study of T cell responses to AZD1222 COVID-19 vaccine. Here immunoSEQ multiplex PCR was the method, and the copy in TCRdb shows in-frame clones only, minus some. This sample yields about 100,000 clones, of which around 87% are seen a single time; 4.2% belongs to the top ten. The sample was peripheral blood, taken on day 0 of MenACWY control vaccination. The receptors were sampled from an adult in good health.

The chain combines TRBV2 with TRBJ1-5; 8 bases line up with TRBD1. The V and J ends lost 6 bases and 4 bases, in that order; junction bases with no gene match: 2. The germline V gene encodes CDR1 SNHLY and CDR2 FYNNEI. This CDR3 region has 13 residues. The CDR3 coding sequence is TGTGCCAGCAGGGGGACAGGTAATCAGCCCCAGCATTTT. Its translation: CASRGTGNQPQHF.

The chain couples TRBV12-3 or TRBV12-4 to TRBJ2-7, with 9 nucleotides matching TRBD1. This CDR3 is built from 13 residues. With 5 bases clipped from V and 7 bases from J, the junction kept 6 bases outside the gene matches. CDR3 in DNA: TGTGCCAGCAGTCCCGGACAGGGGAGAGAGCAGTACTTC. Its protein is CASSPGQGREQYF.

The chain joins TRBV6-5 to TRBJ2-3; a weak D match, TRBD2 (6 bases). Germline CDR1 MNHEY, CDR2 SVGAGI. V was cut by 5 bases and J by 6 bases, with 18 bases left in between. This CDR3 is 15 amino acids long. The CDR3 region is CASSNTGLGLDTQYF. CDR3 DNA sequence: TGTGCCAGCAGTAATACGGGACTCGGCCTCGATACGCAGTATTTT.

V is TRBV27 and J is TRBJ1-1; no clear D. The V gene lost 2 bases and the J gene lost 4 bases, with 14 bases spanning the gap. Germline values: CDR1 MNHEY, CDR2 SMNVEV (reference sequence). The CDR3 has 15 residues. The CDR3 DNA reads TGTGCCAGCAGTTTAATAGCGGGTCATGGCACTGAAGCTTTCTTT. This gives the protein CASSLIAGHGTEAFF.

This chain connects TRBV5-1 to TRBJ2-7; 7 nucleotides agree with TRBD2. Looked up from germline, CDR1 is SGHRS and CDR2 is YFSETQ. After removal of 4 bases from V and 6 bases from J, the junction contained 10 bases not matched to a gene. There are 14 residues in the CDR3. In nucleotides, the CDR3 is TGCGCCAGCAGCGAGTCTTGGCGGGAGAGCGAGCAGTACTTC. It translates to CASSESWRESEQYF.

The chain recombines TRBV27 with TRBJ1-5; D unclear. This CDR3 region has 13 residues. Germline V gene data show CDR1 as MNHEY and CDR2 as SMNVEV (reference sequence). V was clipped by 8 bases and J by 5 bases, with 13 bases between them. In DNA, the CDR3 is TGTGCCAGCGGTTGGGGAGGCGATCAGCCCCAGCATTTT. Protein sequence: CASGWGGDQPQHF.

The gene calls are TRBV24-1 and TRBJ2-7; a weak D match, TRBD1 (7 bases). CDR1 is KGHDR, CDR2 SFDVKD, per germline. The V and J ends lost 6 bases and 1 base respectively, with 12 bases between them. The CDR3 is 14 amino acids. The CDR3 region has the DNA TGTGCCACCAGTTCGACAGGGACTTCCTACGAGCAGTACTTC. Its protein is CATSSTGTSYEQYF.

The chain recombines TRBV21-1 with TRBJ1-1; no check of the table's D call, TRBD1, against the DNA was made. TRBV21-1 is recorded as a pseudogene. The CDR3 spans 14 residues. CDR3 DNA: TGTGCCAGCAGCAAGCCCCAAAGGGGGACTGAAGCTTTCTTT. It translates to CASSKPQRGTEAFF.

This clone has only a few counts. The CDR3 region has the DNA TGTGCCAGCACCGACAGGAACTATGGCTACACCTTC. This gives the protein CASTDRNYGYTF. The chain combines TRBV28 with TRBJ1-2; possible D gene TRBD1, 6 bases. CDR1 MDHEN and CDR2 SYDVKM come from the germline V gene. With 7 bases removed from V and 2 bases from J, the gap between germline ends came to 8 bases. This CDR3 spans 12 amino acids.

The CDR3 region is CASSSRDSQETQYF. CDR3 DNA sequence: TGTGCCAGCAGCAGCAGGGACAGCCAAGAGACCCAGTACTTC. The chain couples TRBV7-2 to TRBJ2-5; 7 nucleotides line up with TRBD1. CDR1 SGHTA and CDR2 FQGNSA come from the germline V gene. This CDR3 spans 14 amino acids. V lost 5 bases to trimming and J lost 1 base; unmatched junction nucleotides: 4.

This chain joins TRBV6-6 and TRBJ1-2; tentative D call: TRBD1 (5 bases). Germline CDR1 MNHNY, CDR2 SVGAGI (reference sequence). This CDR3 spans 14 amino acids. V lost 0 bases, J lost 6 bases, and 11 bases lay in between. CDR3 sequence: CASSYSGGADGYTF. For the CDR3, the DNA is TGTGCCAGCAGTTACTCGGGGGGAGCTGATGGCTACACCTTC.

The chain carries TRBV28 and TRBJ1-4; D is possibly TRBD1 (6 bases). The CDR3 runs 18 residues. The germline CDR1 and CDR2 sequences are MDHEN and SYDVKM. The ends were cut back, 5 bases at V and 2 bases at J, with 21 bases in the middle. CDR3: CASSIRGPGAVTNEKLFF. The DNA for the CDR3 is TGTGCCAGCAGTATAAGAGGTCCAGGGGCGGTGACTAATGAAAAACTGTTTTTT.

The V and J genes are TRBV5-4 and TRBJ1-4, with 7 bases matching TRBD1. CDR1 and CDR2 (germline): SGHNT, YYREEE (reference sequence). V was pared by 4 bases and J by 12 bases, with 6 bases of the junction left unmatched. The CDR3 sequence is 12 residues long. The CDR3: CASSHRGGELFF. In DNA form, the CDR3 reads TGTGCCAGCAGCCACAGGGGTGGGGAACTGTTTTTT.

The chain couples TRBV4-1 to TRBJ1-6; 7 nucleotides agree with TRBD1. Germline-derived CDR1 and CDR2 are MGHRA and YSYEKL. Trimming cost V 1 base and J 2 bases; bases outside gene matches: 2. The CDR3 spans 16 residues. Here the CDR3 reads CASSQGGGAYNSPLHF. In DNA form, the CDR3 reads TGCGCCAGCAGCCAAGGAGGGGGCGCCTATAATTCACCCCTCCACTTT.

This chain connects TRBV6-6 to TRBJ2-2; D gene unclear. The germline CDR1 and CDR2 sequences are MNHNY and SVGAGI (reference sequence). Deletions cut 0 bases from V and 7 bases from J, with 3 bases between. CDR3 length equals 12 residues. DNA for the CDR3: TGTGCCAGCAGTTACTCGGTCGGGGAGCTGTTTTTT. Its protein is CASSYSVGELFF.

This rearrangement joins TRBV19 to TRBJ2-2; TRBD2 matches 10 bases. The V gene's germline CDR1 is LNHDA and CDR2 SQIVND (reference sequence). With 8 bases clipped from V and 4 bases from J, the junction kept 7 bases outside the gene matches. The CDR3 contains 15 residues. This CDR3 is CASRSSGSSTGELFF. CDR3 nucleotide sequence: TGTGCCAGTCGGTCTAGCGGGAGTTCCACCGGGGAGCTGTTTTTT.

In DNA form, the CDR3 reads TGTGCCAGCAGCTTATCTTCGGTCGGAGATACGCAGTATTTT. The encoded protein is CASSLSSVGDTQYF. V is TRBV7-9 and J is TRBJ2-3, with no clear D. The length of the CDR3 is 14 residues. The germline CDR1 and CDR2 sequences are SEHNR and FQNEAQ (reference sequence). Deletions cut 2 bases from V and 5 bases from J, with 11 bases between.

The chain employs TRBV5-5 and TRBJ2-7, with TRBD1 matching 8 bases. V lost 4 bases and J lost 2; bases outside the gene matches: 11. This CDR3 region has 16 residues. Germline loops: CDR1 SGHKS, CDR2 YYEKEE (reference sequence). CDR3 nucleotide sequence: TGTGCCAGCAGCCGCCAGGGGGCGACCCTAACCTACGAGCAGTACTTC. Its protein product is CASSRQGATLTYEQYF.

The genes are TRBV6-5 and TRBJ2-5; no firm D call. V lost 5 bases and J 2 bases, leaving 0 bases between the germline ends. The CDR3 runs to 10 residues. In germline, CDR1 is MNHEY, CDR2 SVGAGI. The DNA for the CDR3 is TGTGCCAGCAGTCAAGAGACCCAGTACTTC. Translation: CASSQETQYF.

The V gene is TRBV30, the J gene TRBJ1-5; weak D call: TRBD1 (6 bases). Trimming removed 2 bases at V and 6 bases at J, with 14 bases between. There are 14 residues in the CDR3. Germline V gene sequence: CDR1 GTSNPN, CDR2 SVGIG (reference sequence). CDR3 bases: TGTGCCTGGAGTAGGGGGGGCGCAGGTCAGCCCCAGCATTTT. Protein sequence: CAWSRGGAGQPQHF.

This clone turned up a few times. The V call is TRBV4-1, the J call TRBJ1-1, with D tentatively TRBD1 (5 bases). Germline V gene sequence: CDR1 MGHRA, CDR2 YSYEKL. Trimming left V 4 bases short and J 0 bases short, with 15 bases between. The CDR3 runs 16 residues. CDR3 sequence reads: CASSPSTDTMNTEAFF. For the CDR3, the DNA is TGCGCCAGCAGCCCCTCGACAGACACCATGAACACTGAAGCTTTCTTT.

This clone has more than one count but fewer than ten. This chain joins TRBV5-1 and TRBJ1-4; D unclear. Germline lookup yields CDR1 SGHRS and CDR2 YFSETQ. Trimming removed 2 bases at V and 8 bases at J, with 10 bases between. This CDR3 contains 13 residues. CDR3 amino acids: CASSLGLLEKLFF. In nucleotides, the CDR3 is TGCGCCAGCAGCTTAGGGCTCCTCGAAAAACTGTTTTTT.

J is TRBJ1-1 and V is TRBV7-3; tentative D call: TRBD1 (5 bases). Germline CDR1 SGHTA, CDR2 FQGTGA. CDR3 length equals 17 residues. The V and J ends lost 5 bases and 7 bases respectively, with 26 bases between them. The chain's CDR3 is CASSPFSGPGVSGEAFF. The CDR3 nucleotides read TGTGCCAGCAGCCCCTTTTCGGGACCCGGGGTTTCGGGTGAAGCTTTCTTT.

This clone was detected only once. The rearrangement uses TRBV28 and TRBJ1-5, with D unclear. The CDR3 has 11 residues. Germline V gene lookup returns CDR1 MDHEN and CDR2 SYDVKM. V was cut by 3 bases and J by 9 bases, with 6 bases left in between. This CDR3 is CASSFPGPQHF. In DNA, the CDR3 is TGTGCCAGCAGTTTCCCGGGGCCCCAGCATTTT.

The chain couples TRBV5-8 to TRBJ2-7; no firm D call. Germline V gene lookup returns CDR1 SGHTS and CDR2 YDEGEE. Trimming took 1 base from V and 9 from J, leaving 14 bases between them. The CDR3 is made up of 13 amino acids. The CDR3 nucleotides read TGTGCCAGCAGCTTGTTTGCCCCCCCACGGCAGTACTTC. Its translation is CASSLFAPPRQYF.

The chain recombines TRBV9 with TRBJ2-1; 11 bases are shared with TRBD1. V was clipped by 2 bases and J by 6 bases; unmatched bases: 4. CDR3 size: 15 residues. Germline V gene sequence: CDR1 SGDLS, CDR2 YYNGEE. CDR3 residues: CASSVGTGGTNEQFF. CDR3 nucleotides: TGTGCCAGCAGCGTCGGGACAGGGGGGACCAATGAGCAGTTCTTC.

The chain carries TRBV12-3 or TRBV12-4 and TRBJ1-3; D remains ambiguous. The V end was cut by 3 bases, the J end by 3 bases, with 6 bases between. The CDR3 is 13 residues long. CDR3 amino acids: CASSFRGGNTIYF. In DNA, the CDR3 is TGTGCCAGCAGTTTTCGGGGTGGAAACACCATATATTTT.

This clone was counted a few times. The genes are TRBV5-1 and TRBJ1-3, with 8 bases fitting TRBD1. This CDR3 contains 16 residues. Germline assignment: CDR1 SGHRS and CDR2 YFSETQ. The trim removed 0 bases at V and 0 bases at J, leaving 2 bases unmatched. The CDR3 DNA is TGCGCCAGCAGCTTGGATGGACAGGGCTCTGGAAACACCATATATTTT. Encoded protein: CASSLDGQGSGNTIYF.

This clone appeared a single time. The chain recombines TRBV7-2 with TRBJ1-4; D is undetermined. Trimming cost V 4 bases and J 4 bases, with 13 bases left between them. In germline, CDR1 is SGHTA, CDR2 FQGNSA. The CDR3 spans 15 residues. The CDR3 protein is CASSSTGEHNEKLFF. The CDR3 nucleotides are TGTGCCAGCAGCTCCACCGGGGAGCATAATGAAAAACTGTTTTTT.

The CDR3 loop is CASSPQTEEGYTF. The CDR3 nucleotides are TGTGCCAGCTCACCTCAGACAGAGGAAGGCTACACCTTC. The gene calls are TRBV18 and TRBJ1-2; possibly TRBD1 for D (5 bases). The CDR3 contains 13 residues. The V end was cut by 3 bases, the J end by 8 bases, with 13 bases between. CDR1 KGHSH and CDR2 LQKENI come from the germline V gene.